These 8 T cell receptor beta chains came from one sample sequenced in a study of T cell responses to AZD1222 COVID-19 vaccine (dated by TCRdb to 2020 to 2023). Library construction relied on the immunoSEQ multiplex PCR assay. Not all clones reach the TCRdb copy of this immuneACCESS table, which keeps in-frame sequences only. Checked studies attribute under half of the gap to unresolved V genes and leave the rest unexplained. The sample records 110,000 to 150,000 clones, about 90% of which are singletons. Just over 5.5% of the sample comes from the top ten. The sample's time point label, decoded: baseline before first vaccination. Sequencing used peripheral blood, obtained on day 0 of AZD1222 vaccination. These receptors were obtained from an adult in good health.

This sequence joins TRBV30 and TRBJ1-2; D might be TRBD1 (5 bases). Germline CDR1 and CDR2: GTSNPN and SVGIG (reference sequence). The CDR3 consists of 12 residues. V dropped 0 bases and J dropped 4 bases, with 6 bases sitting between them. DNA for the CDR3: TGTGCCTGGAGTGTCCAGGGCTATGGCTACACCTTC. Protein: CAWSVQGYGYTF.

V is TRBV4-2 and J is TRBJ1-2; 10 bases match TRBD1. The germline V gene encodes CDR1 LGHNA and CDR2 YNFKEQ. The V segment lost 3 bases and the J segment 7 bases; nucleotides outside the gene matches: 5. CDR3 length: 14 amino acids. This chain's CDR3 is CASSHIDRGPGYTF. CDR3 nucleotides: TGTGCCAGCAGCCATATAGACAGGGGGCCTGGCTACACCTTC.

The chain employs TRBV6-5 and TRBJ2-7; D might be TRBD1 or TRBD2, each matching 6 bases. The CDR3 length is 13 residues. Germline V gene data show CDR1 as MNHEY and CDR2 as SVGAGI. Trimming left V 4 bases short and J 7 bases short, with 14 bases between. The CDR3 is CASSFGGRGEQYF. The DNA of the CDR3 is TGTGCCAGCAGTTTTGGGGGCCGGGGGGAGCAGTACTTC.

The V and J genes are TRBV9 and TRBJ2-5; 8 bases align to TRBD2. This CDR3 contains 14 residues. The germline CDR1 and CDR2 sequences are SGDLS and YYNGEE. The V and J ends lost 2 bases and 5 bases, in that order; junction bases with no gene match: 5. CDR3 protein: CASSVSGSLETQYF. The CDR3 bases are TGTGCCAGCAGCGTCAGCGGGAGTCTGGAGACCCAGTACTTC.

CDR3 sequence reads: CASSYAPDTQYF. The CDR3 DNA follows: TGTGCCAGCAGTTACGCCCCAGATACGCAGTATTTT. V usage is TRBV6-2 or TRBV6-3 and J usage is TRBJ2-3; D remains ambiguous. Germline V gene sequence: CDR1 MNHEY, CDR2 SVGEGT. CDR3 length equals 12 residues. Trimming took 2 bases from V and 4 from J, leaving 4 bases between them.

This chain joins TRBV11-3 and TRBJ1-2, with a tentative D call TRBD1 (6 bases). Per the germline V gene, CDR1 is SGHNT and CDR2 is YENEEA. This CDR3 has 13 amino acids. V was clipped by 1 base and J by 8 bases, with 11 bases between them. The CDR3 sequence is CASSLVAGDGYTF. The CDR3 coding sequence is TGTGCCAGCAGCTTAGTGGCAGGGGACGGCTACACCTTC.

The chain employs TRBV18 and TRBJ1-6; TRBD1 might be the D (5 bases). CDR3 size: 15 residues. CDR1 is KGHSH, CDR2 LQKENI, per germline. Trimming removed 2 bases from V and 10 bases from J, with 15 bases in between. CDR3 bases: TGTGCCAGCTCACCAGAAAATGCGGCAGGGTCACCCCTCCACTTT. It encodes CASSPENAAGSPLHF.

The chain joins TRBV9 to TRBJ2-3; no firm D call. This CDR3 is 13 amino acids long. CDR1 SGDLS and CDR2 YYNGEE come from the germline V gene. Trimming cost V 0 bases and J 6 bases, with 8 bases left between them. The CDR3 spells CASSVAVFDTQYF. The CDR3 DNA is TGTGCCAGCAGCGTAGCAGTTTTTGATACGCAGTATTTT. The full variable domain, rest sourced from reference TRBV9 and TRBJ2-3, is DSGVTQTPKHLITATGQRVTLRCSPRSGDLSVYWYQQSLDQGLQFLIQYYNGEERAKGNILERFSAQQFPDLHSELNLSSLELGDSALYFCASSVAVFDTQYFGPGTRLTVL.